In this sample, the clone carrying this T cell receptor beta chain turned up a few times. Its specificity is unknown. The CDR3 has 14 residues. This record comes from a study of T-cell memory formation after mild COVID-19. Study-level information: Clusters were largely donor specific. The study's findings and limits: The SARS-CoV-2 specificity of second-wave clones reaching peak at day 37 remained unverified. Pre-infection memory already had some responding clones, implying cross-reactive memory joined. Clones which contracted sat mainly in CM and EM if CD4+, and in EMRA if CD8+.

MiXCR, run by TCRdb on the 5' RACE reads, gives a single entry per CDR3 protein. This repertoire shows approximately 430,000 distinct CDR3 sequences, 20% to 30% found once; its top ten account for about an eighth. The clonotype was recovered from an adult woman who had mild COVID-19 (a few samples of this study predate the infection). Cell type and time point are not known. This chain connects TRBV21-1 to TRBJ2-5. TRBV21-1 is termed a pseudogene. Sequenced: PBMCs or a T cell subset sorted from them (not recorded which). The CDR3 coding sequence is TGTGCCAGCAGCCACCTCAAGGACCCAGAGACCCAGTACTTC. Amino acids: CASSHLKDPETQYF.